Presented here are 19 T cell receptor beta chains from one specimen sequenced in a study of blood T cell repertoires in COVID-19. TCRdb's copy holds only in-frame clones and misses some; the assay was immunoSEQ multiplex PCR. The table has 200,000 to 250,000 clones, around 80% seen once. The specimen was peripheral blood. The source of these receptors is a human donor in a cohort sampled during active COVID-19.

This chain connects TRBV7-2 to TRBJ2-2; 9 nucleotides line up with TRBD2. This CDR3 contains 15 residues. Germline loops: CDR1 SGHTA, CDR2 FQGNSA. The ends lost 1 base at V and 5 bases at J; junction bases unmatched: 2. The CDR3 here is CASSLVLAGTGELFF. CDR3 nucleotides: TGTGCCAGCAGCTTAGTCCTAGCGGGGACCGGGGAGCTGTTTTTT.

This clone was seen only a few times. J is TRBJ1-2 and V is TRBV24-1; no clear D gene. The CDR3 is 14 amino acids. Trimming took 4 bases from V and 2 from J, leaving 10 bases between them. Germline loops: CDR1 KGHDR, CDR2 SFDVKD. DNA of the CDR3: TGTGCCACCAGTGAGAACAGCGGGAACTATGGCTACACCTTC. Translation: CATSENSGNYGYTF.

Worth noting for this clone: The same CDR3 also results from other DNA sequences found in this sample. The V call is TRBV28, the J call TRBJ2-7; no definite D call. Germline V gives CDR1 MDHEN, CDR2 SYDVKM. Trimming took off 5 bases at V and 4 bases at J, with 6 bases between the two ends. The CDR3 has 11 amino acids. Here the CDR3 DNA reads TGTGCCAGCAGTATCAATTACGAGCAGTACTTC. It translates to CASSINYEQYF.

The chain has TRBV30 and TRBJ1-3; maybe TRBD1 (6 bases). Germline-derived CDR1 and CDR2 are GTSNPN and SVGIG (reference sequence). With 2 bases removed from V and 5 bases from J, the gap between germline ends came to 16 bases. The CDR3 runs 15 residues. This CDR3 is CAWSTGQTLRNTIYF. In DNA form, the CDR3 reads TGTGCCTGGAGTACCGGACAGACCCTTAGAAACACCATATATTTT. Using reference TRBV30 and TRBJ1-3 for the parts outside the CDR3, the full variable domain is SQTIHQWPATLVQPVGSPLSLECTVEGTSNPNLYWYRQAAGRGLQLLFYSVGIGQISSEVPQNLSASRPQDRQFILSSKKLLLSDSGFYLCAWSTGQTLRNTIYFGEGSWLTVV.

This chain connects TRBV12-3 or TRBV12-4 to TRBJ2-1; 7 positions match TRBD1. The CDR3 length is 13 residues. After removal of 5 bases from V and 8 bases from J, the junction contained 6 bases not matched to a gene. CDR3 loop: CASSANDRDEQFF. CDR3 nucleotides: TGTGCCAGCAGTGCGAACGACAGGGATGAGCAGTTCTTC.

The CDR3 loop reads CASRGTGRNTEAFF. The CDR3 DNA reads TGTGCCAGTAGGGGGACAGGGAGGAACACTGAAGCTTTCTTT. The chain recombines TRBV19 with TRBJ1-1; TRBD1 aligns across 9 bases. The CDR3 runs to 14 residues. V shed 6 bases, J shed 1 base, and the junction held 3 bases outside the gene matches. Germline CDR1 LNHDA, CDR2 SQIVND (reference sequence).

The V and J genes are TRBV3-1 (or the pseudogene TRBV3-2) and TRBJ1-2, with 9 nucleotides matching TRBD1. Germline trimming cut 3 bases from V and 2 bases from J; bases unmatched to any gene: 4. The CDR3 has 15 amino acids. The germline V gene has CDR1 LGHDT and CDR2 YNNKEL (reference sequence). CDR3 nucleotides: TGTGCCAGCAGCCATGACAGGGGGGGGAACTATGGCTACACCTTC. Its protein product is CASSHDRGGNYGYTF.

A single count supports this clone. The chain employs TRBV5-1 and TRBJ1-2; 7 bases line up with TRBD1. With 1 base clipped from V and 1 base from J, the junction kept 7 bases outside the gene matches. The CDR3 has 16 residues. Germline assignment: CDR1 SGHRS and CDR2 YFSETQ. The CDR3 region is CASSLFAGQSNYGYTF. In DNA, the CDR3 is TGCGCCAGCAGCTTGTTTGCGGGACAGAGTAACTATGGCTACACCTTC.

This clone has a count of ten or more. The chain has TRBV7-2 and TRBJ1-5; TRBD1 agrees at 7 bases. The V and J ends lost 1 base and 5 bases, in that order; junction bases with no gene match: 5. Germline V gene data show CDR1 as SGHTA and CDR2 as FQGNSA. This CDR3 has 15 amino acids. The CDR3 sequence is CASSLEGGYYQPQHF. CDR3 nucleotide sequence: TGTGCCAGCAGCTTAGAAGGGGGCTACTATCAGCCCCAGCATTTT.

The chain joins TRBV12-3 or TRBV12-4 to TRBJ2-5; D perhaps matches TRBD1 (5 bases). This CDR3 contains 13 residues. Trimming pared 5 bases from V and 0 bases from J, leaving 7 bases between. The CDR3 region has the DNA TGTGCCAGCAGTCCAGGGTACCAAGAGACCCAGTACTTC. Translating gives CASSPGYQETQYF.

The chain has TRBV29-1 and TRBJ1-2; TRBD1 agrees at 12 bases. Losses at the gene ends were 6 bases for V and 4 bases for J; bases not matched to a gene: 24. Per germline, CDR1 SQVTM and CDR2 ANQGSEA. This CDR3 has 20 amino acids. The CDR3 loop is CSVVTRGLPGTGGLVYGYTF. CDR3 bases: TGCAGCGTCGTCACGAGGGGACTCCCCGGGACAGGGGGCTTGGTCTATGGCTACACCTTC.

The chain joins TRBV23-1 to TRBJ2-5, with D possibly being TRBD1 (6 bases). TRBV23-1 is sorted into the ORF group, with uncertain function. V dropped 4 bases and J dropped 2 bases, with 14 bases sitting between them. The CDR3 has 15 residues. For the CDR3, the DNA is TGCGCCAGCAGTCGCCCGACAGGACCACAAGAGACCCAGTACTTC. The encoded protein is CASSRPTGPQETQYF.

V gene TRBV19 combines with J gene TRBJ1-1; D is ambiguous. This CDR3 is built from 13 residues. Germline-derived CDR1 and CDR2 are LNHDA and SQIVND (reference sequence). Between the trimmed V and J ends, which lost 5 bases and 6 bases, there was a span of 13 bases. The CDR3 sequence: CASSPDPGAEAFF. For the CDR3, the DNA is TGTGCCAGTAGTCCCGACCCCGGGGCTGAAGCTTTCTTT. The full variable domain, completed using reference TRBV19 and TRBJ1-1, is DGGITQSPKYLFRKEGQNVTLSCEQNLNHDAMYWYRQDPGQGLRLIYYSQIVNDFQKGDIAEGYSVSREKKESFPLTVTSAQKNPTAFYLCASSPDPGAEAFFGQGTRLTVV.

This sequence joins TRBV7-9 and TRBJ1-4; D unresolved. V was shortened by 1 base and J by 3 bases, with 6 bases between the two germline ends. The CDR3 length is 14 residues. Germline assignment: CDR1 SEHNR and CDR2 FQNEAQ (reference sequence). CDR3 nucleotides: TGTGCCAGCAGCTTAGGGGGAGCTAATGAAAAACTGTTTTTT. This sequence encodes CASSLGGANEKLFF.

CDR3 coding DNA: TGTGCCAGCACCGTAGACAGGGGAGGAGTTGGCTACACCTTC. Translated, it gives CASTVDRGGVGYTF. The rearrangement joins TRBV6-5 to TRBJ1-2; 8 nucleotides align to TRBD1. Germline V gives CDR1 MNHEY, CDR2 SVGAGI. This CDR3 region has 14 residues. V lost 7 bases, J lost 7 bases, and 11 bases stayed unmatched.

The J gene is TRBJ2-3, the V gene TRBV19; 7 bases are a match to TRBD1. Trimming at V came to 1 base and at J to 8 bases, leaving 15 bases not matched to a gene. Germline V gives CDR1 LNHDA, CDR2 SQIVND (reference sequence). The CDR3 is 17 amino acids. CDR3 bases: TGTGCCAGTAGTATAGCGCGACAGGGCCTCCCAGGGGTTACGCAGTATTTT. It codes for CASSIARQGLPGVTQYF.

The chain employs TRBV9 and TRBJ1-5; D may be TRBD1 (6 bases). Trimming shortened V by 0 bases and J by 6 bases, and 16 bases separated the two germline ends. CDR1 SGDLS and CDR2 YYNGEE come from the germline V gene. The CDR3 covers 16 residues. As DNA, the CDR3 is TGTGCCAGCAGCGTAGGAGGAAGGGACACGGGTCAGCCCCAGCATTTT. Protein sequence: CASSVGGRDTGQPQHF.

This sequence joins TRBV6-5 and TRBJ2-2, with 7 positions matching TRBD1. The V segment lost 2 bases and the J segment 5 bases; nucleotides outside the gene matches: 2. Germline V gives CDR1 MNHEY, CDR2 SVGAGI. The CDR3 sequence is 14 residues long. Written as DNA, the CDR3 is TGTGCCAGCAGTTACCAGACAGGGACCGGGGAGCTGTTTTTT. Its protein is CASSYQTGTGELFF.

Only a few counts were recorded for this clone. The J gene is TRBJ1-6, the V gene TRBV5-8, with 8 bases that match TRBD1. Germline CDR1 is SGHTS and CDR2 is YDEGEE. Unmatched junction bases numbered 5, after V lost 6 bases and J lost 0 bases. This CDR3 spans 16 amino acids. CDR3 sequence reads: CASTRTGSSYNSPLHF. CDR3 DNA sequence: TGTGCCAGCACGAGGACAGGGAGCTCCTATAATTCACCCCTCCACTTT.